These 26 T cell receptor beta chains share one sample of origin, sequenced in a study of identical twins. Using its own MiXCR run on the 5' RACE reads, TCRdb lists one record per CDR3 protein. Among fewer than 550,000 distinct CDR3 sequences listed, 13% to 15% were seen once. In addition, the sample was reused for a study of yellow fever vaccine responses in identical twins.

Sequenced: CD4+ T cells sorted from blood. These receptors all stem from a woman younger than 30 in good health.

This clonotype was seen more than once but under ten times. This chain links TRBV28 with TRBJ2-4; TRBD2 matches 10 bases. Germline lookup yields CDR1 MDHEN and CDR2 SYDVKM. The trim removed 4 bases at V and 4 bases at J, leaving 10 bases unmatched. CDR3 length equals 17 residues. This chain's CDR3 is CASSSMNGSGRKNIQYF. The DNA of the CDR3 is TGTGCCAGCAGTTCTATGAACGGTAGCGGGAGGAAAAACATTCAGTACTTC.

The V call is TRBV7-2, the J call TRBJ1-6; the match to TRBD1 covers 8 bases. There are 15 residues in the CDR3. Germline V gene sequence: CDR1 SGHTA, CDR2 FQGNSA. The V segment lost 5 bases and the J segment 7 bases; nucleotides outside the gene matches: 7. CDR3 amino acids: CASSASRDRNSPLHF. As DNA, the CDR3 is TGTGCCAGCAGCGCCAGCCGGGACAGGAATTCACCCCTCCACTTT.

J is TRBJ2-3 and V is TRBV20-1; 11 bases are shared with TRBD2. V shed 8 bases and J 6 bases; nucleotides not matched to a gene: 7. Germline CDR1 reads DFQATT; CDR2 reads SNEGSKA (reference sequence). The CDR3 runs 13 residues. The CDR3 loop reads CSLSGGAGDTQYF. The DNA of the CDR3 is TGCAGTCTTAGCGGGGGGGCGGGCGATACGCAGTATTTT.

The V and J genes are TRBV7-2 and TRBJ2-7; D is perhaps TRBD2 (6 bases). The CDR3 sequence is 13 residues long. Germline CDR1 is SGHTA and CDR2 is FQGNSA. V lost 3 bases to trimming and J lost 6 bases, with 12 bases between them. The CDR3 DNA reads as TGTGCCAGCAGCTTCGGAGGGTTCTCCGAGCAGTACTTC. This sequence encodes CASSFGGFSEQYF.

This sequence joins TRBV20-1 and TRBJ2-1, with D possibly being TRBD2 (6 bases). Trimming pared 3 bases from V and 6 bases from J, leaving 18 bases between. Germline CDR1 reads DFQATT; CDR2 reads SNEGSKA (reference sequence). CDR3 length: 15 residues. The chain's CDR3 is CSASPPGLGLNEQFF. CDR3 coding DNA: TGCAGTGCTAGTCCCCCAGGCCTGGGACTCAATGAGCAGTTCTTC.

This clonotype was detected a few times. V gene TRBV2 combines with J gene TRBJ1-2; 7 nucleotides agree with TRBD1. V lost 6 bases to trimming and J lost 8 bases; unmatched junction nucleotides: 9. The CDR3 spans 13 residues. Germline CDR1 and CDR2: SNHLY and FYNNEI. The chain's CDR3 is CASSVQGLQGYTF. The CDR3 bases are TGTGCCAGCAGCGTACAGGGGCTCCAGGGCTACACCTTC. The variable domain in full, with the rest retrieved from reference TRBV2 and TRBJ1-2, is EPEVTQTPSHQVTQMGQEVILRCVPISNHLYFYWYRQILGQKVEFLVSFYNNEISEKSEIFDDQFSVERPDGSNFTLKIRSTKLEDSAMYFCASSVQGLQGYTFGSGTRLTVV.

This clonotype was counted at least ten times. The chain links TRBV20-1 to TRBJ1-1; no definite D call. CDR1 and CDR2 from the germline V gene are DFQATT and SNEGSKA (reference sequence). The CDR3 runs 12 residues. The V end lost 4 bases, the J end lost 10 bases, and 16 bases lay between the germline ends. For the CDR3, the DNA is TGCAGTGCTACCCTAAAGAACCTCAGAGCTTTCTTT. Protein: CSATLKNLRAFF.

Here the CDR3 DNA reads TGTGCCAGTAGTGACGGTGACCCCAACGATGAGCAGTTCTTC. Translating gives CASSDGDPNDEQFF. The chain combines TRBV19 with TRBJ2-1; D ambiguous. CDR1 is LNHDA and CDR2 is SQIVND in the germline V gene (reference sequence). There are 14 residues in the CDR3. V was cut by 5 bases and J by 8 bases, with 16 bases left in between.

This clonotype occurred many times. The rearrangement joins TRBV6-2 or TRBV6-3 to TRBJ2-5; 7 nucleotides align to TRBD1. Germline loops: CDR1 MNHEY, CDR2 SVGEGT. The CDR3 has 12 amino acids. With V trimmed by 8 bases and J by 2 bases, 2 bases remained unmatched. The CDR3 DNA reads TGTGCCAGCGGGACAGCACAAGAGACCCAGTACTTC. As protein: CASGTAQETQYF.

The gene calls are TRBV6-2 or TRBV6-3 and TRBJ2-7, with TRBD2 matching 8 bases. Trimming at V came to 2 bases and at J to 2 bases, leaving 2 bases not matched to a gene. Germline loops: CDR1 MNHEY, CDR2 SVGEGT. This CDR3 is built from 14 residues. The CDR3 region has the DNA TGTGCCAGCAGTTACGTAGCGGGACCCTACGAGCAGTACTTC. Its protein product is CASSYVAGPYEQYF.

In this sample, this clonotype turned up a few times. This chain joins TRBV14 and TRBJ1-1; D is perhaps TRBD1 (6 bases). The V gene's germline CDR1 is SGHDN and CDR2 FVKESK. The V end lost 4 bases, the J end lost 1 base, and 13 bases lay between the germline ends. This CDR3 has 15 residues. CDR3 loop: CASSRTLGQNTEAFF. In nucleotides, the CDR3 is TGTGCCAGCAGCCGAACCTTGGGACAGAACACTGAAGCTTTCTTT.

This clonotype was detected only a few times. J is TRBJ2-1 and V is TRBV20-1; 10 bases line up with TRBD1. The V gene's germline CDR1 is DFQATT and CDR2 SNEGSKA (reference sequence). Trimming at V came to 4 bases and at J to 7 bases, leaving 7 bases not matched to a gene. The CDR3 consists of 14 residues. CDR3 nucleotides: TGCAGTGCTAAGTCGGGACAGGGGAATAATGAGCAGTTCTTC. It is translated as CSAKSGQGNNEQFF.

For the CDR3, the DNA is TGTGCCAGCAGTTACGTAGCGGGAGTTAACGAGCAGTACTTC. The encoded protein is CASSYVAGVNEQYF. The chain recombines TRBV6-5 with TRBJ2-7; TRBD2 matches 9 bases. V trimming: 2 bases; J trimming: 5 bases; junction bases outside the gene matches: 4. The length of the CDR3 is 14 residues. The germline V gene has CDR1 MNHEY and CDR2 SVGAGI.

The chain joins TRBV2 to TRBJ2-5; 9 bases fit TRBD2. Germline V gene sequence: CDR1 SNHLY, CDR2 FYNNEI. V dropped 7 bases and J dropped 4; count of bases not matched to a gene: 10. The CDR3 contains 15 residues. The CDR3 reads CASMVGTSGRETQYF. DNA for the CDR3: TGTGCCAGCATGGTCGGAACTAGCGGGCGAGAGACCCAGTACTTC. The variable domain in full, completed from reference TRBV2 and TRBJ2-5, reads EPEVTQTPSHQVTQMGQEVILRCVPISNHLYFYWYRQILGQKVEFLVSFYNNEISEKSEIFDDQFSVERPDGSNFTLKIRSTKLEDSAMYFCASMVGTSGRETQYFGPGTRLLVL.

In its sample, this clonotype was seen a few times. This chain uses TRBV11-2 with TRBJ2-1; D might be TRBD2 (6 bases). CDR1 is SGHAT and CDR2 is FQNNGV in the germline V gene. There are 14 residues in the CDR3. The V end was cut by 3 bases, the J end by 7 bases, with 13 bases between. CDR3 DNA: TGTGCCAGCAGCTTTAGGGACTCCAAAAATGAGCAGTTCTTC. Translating gives CASSFRDSKNEQFF.

The V call is TRBV11-2, the J call TRBJ2-2; 8 nucleotides align to TRBD1. Germline V gene data show CDR1 as SGHAT and CDR2 as FQNNGV. The trim removed 1 base at V and 4 bases at J, leaving 2 bases unmatched. The CDR3 sequence is 15 residues long. CDR3: CASSLGQGRTGELFF. The CDR3, as DNA: TGTGCCAGCAGCTTAGGACAGGGGCGCACCGGGGAGCTGTTTTTT.

V usage is TRBV20-1 and J usage is TRBJ2-7; TRBD1 aligns across 7 bases. The CDR3 loop spans 13 amino acids. Trimming took 3 bases from V and 0 from J; bases not matched to a gene: 2. CDR1 is DFQATT, CDR2 SNEGSKA, per germline (reference sequence). The CDR3 loop is CSASPGGSYEQYF. The CDR3 DNA sequence: TGCAGTGCTAGCCCAGGGGGCTCCTACGAGCAGTACTTC.

This clonotype was counted between two and nine times. The genes are TRBV7-6 and TRBJ2-2; no definite D call. The germline V gene has CDR1 SGHVS and CDR2 FNYEAQ. The CDR3 runs 15 residues. The V end was cut by 0 bases, the J end by 6 bases, with 11 bases between. CDR3 region: CASSLAEPPPGELFF. The CDR3 DNA reads as TGTGCCAGCAGCTTAGCCGAACCCCCACCCGGGGAGCTGTTTTTT.

There are a few counts of this clonotype. This chain links TRBV6-2 or TRBV6-3 with TRBJ2-2; 8 nucleotides match TRBD1. Germline V lookup: CDR1 MNHEY, CDR2 SVGEGT. The V and J ends lost 7 bases and 3 bases, in that order; junction bases with no gene match: 7. The CDR3 has 15 amino acids. In nucleotides, the CDR3 is TGTGCCAGCAACACGGGACAGGTTCACACCGGGGAGCTGTTTTTT. It specifies CASNTGQVHTGELFF.

The chain combines TRBV28 with TRBJ1-5, with D possibly TRBD1 on 5 matching bases. This CDR3 has 16 residues. The V gene's germline CDR1 is MDHEN and CDR2 SYDVKM. V gave up 3 bases and J gave up 2 bases, with 14 bases separating them. Written as DNA, the CDR3 is TGTGCCAGCAGTTTGGCTAGGGGATATGGCAATCAGCCCCAGCATTTT. Translation: CASSLARGYGNQPQHF.

This clonotype was counted at least ten times. The chain is built from TRBV3-1 and TRBJ2-2; 8 nucleotides line up with TRBD2. CDR1 is LGHDT and CDR2 is YNNKEL in the germline V gene (reference sequence). The junction had 4 bases not matched to a gene; V was cut back by 1 base and J by 6 bases. This CDR3 has 15 residues. The CDR3 protein is CASSQVSGSPGELFF. CDR3 coding DNA: TGTGCCAGCAGCCAAGTCAGCGGGAGTCCCGGGGAGCTGTTTTTT.

This clonotype has only a few counts. The chain combines TRBV7-9 with TRBJ2-5; 11 nucleotides agree with TRBD1. Trimming cost V 5 bases and J 5 bases; bases outside gene matches: 10. CDR1 is SEHNR and CDR2 is FQNEAQ in the germline V gene (reference sequence). The CDR3 is 16 residues long. CDR3 loop: CASSGHGGQGVETQYF. In nucleotides, the CDR3 is TGTGCCAGCAGCGGCCACGGGGGACAGGGGGTTGAGACCCAGTACTTC. The full variable domain, rest sourced from reference TRBV7-9 and TRBJ2-5, is DTGVSQNPRHKITKRGQNVTFRCDPISEHNRLYWYRQTLGQGPEFLTYFQNEAQLEKSRLLSDRFSAERPKGSFSTLEIQRTEQGDSAMYLCASSGHGGQGVETQYFGPGTRLLVL.

This clonotype was counted a few times. This sequence joins TRBV12-3 or TRBV12-4 and TRBJ1-3, with D possibly matching TRBD1 (6 bases). The CDR3 has 15 residues. V was trimmed by 6 bases and J by 2 bases, leaving 14 bases between them. The CDR3 bases are TGTGCCAGCAGGCCCGGAGGGGGGGCTGGAAACACCATATATTTT. Amino acids: CASRPGGGAGNTIYF.

This clonotype was counted between two and nine times. The chain combines TRBV7-2 with TRBJ2-3; 14 bases agree with TRBD2. Looked up from germline, CDR1 is SGHTA and CDR2 is FQGNSA. This CDR3 has 15 amino acids. With V trimmed by 5 bases and J by 7 bases, 5 bases remained unmatched. CDR3 region: CASSRLAGGRNTQYF. The CDR3 DNA reads as TGTGCCAGCAGCCGACTAGCGGGAGGGCGGAATACGCAGTATTTT.

This sequence joins TRBV5-1 and TRBJ1-4, with D tentatively TRBD1 (6 bases). The germline CDR1 and CDR2 sequences are SGHRS and YFSETQ. The CDR3 has 16 residues. Deletions cut 4 bases from V and 5 bases from J, with 18 bases between. CDR3 region: CASSRVWTASNEKLFF. In DNA form, the CDR3 reads TGCGCCAGCAGCCGGGTCTGGACAGCCTCCAATGAAAAACTGTTTTTT.

The table lists this clonotype with many counts. The V call is TRBV28, the J call TRBJ1-5; D perhaps matches TRBD1 (5 bases). Trimming pared 3 bases from V and 0 bases from J, leaving 12 bases between. CDR1 MDHEN and CDR2 SYDVKM come from the germline V gene. The CDR3 consists of 16 residues. DNA of the CDR3: TGTGCCAGCAGTTTTTGGGGGGAGAATAGCAATCAGCCCCAGCATTTT. This encodes CASSFWGENSNQPQHF.